These 26 T cell receptor beta chains originate from one sample sequenced in a study of blood T cells in healthy people across ages. The use of a sample-barcoded 5' primer and a J-beta primer mix characterized a second PCR of roughly 6 to 11 cycles. TCRdb reprocessed the 5' RACE reads via MiXCR and lists one record per CDR3 protein. Here the sample spans about 1.4 million distinct CDR3 sequences, 55% to 75% being singletons. Material for sequencing was blood. Every receptor here comes from a man aged 18 to 35 in good health.

This clonotype was counted between two and nine times. The gene calls are TRBV15 and TRBJ2-4, with D maybe TRBD2 (5 bases). From germline, CDR1 is LNHNV and CDR2 YYDKDF (reference sequence). The CDR3 totals 13 residues. V lost 3 bases and J lost 8, with 11 bases in between. CDR3 in DNA: TGTGCCACCAGCAGTAGCCTGGGAGACATTCAGTACTTC. Residues: CATSSSLGDIQYF.

The chain combines TRBV15 with TRBJ1-2, with D unresolved. The CDR3 covers 15 residues. Germline V gene lookup returns CDR1 LNHNV and CDR2 YYDKDF (reference sequence). The V end was cut by 0 bases, the J end by 0 bases, with 8 bases between. CDR3 amino acids: CATSRDARTNYGYTF. Written as DNA, the CDR3 is TGTGCCACCAGCAGAGATGCCAGGACTAACTATGGCTACACCTTC.

The chain recombines TRBV14 with TRBJ2-7; D is unresolved. Deletions cut 4 bases from V and 3 bases from J, with 16 bases between. Germline V lookup: CDR1 SGHDN, CDR2 FVKESK. The CDR3 sequence is 15 residues long. DNA of the CDR3: TGTGCCAGCAGCCCCAGTTTCCCAGCTAACTACGAGCAGTACTTC. Translating it yields CASSPSFPANYEQYF.

The chain combines TRBV29-1 with TRBJ1-1; weak D call: TRBD1 (5 bases). The CDR3 consists of 13 residues. Per germline, CDR1 SQVTM and CDR2 ANQGSEA. V lost 5 bases and J lost 1, with 11 bases in between. The DNA of the CDR3 is TGCAGCGTTAATCAGGGCCCGAACACTGAAGCTTTCTTT. This gives the protein CSVNQGPNTEAFF.

This chain links TRBV4-1 with TRBJ2-3, with 7 bases matching TRBD2. From germline, CDR1 is MGHRA and CDR2 YSYEKL. The CDR3 has 16 amino acids. V was clipped by 1 base and J by 3 bases; unmatched bases: 7. CDR3 in amino acids: CASSQVHGLGTDTQYF. The CDR3, as DNA: TGCGCCAGCAGCCAAGTTCATGGACTAGGGACAGATACGCAGTATTTT.

This clonotype was seen a few times. V usage is TRBV15 and J usage is TRBJ1-2, with D maybe TRBD1 (5 bases). Trimming removed 3 bases at V and 4 bases at J, with 9 bases between. This CDR3 spans 13 amino acids. The germline V gene has CDR1 LNHNV and CDR2 YYDKDF (reference sequence). DNA for the CDR3: TGTGCCACCAGCAGCCGGGACCTCTATGGCTACACCTTC. Its protein is CATSSRDLYGYTF.

About this clonotype itself: Relative to the germline gene, one junction end is altered; a read error may explain this. In DNA, the CDR3 is TGCGCCAGCAGCCAGGGACAGGGCTCCTACAATAAGCAGTTCTTC. Translation gives CASSQGQGSYNKQFF. The chain uses TRBV4-1 and TRBJ2-1; TRBD1 matches 9 bases. The germline CDR1 and CDR2 sequences are MGHRA and YSYEKL. There are 15 residues in the CDR3.

This chain connects TRBV25-1 to TRBJ2-7; D unclear. The V end was cut by 3 bases, the J end by 6 bases, with 18 bases between. This CDR3 spans 15 amino acids. Germline V lookup: CDR1 MGHDK, CDR2 SYGVNS. CDR3 residues: CASSDYGISNFEQYF. The CDR3 DNA reads TGTGCCAGCAGTGATTATGGGATAAGTAACTTCGAGCAGTACTTC.

This clonotype has just one count. V and J are TRBV27 and TRBJ2-5, with 10 bases identical to TRBD1. The CDR3 consists of 14 residues. The germline CDR1 and CDR2 sequences are MNHEY and SMNVEV (reference sequence). The V and J ends lost 5 bases and 1 base, in that order; junction bases with no gene match: 1. The CDR3 region is CASSRQGAQETQYF. CDR3 DNA sequence: TGTGCCAGCAGTAGACAGGGGGCCCAAGAGACCCAGTACTTC.

This clonotype has more than one count but fewer than ten. This chain's CDR3 is CASSLPLAGSYNEQFF. The CDR3, as DNA: TGTGCCAGCAGTTTACCCCTAGCGGGATCCTACAATGAGCAGTTCTTC. The rearrangement joins TRBV12-3 or TRBV12-4 to TRBJ2-1; 9 positions match TRBD2. V dropped 2 bases and J dropped 1; count of bases not matched to a gene: 3. The CDR3 runs to 16 residues.

This chain uses TRBV4-3 with TRBJ2-5; D is perhaps TRBD2 (5 bases). Germline V lookup: CDR1 LGHNA, CDR2 YSLEER. The CDR3 spans 15 residues. V was clipped by 0 bases and J by 11 bases, with 19 bases between them. CDR3 nucleotides: TGCGCCAGCAGCCAAGAGTCCGATATCGACTACGATCAGTACTTC. Translation: CASSQESDIDYDQYF.

Note on this clonotype: A much larger clone is a single base away; this may be a read error. This chain connects TRBV20-1 to TRBJ2-7, with 11 bases fitting TRBD2. The CDR3 has 14 residues. Trimming cost V 4 bases and J 2 bases; bases outside gene matches: 4. Germline assignment: CDR1 DFQATT and CDR2 SNEGSKA (reference sequence). The CDR3 nucleotides read TGCAGTGCTAAAGAACTAGCGGGGGCCTACGAGCAGTACTTC. It yields the protein CSAKELAGAYEQYF.

The J gene is TRBJ1-1, the V gene TRBV12-3 or TRBV12-4, with a possible D match to TRBD1 (6 bases). The V and J ends lost 4 bases and 2 bases respectively, with 11 bases between them. CDR3 length: 14 residues. CDR3 coding DNA: TGTGCCAGCAGTTACAGGGTGGGCAACACTGAAGCTTTCTTT. Translating it yields CASSYRVGNTEAFF.

The rearrangement joins TRBV18 to TRBJ1-1; 9 nucleotides line up with TRBD1. The J segment lost 1 base and the V segment lost 5 bases, leaving 2 bases of the junction unmatched. This CDR3 spans 14 amino acids. CDR1 KGHSH and CDR2 LQKENI come from the germline V gene. The CDR3 protein is CASSTGQGNTEAFF. As DNA, the CDR3 is TGTGCCAGCTCAACGGGACAGGGGAACACTGAAGCTTTCTTT.

This clonotype has only one observation. The chain joins TRBV6-2 or TRBV6-3 to TRBJ2-1, with 7 positions matching TRBD2. Trimming cost V 7 bases and J 0 bases; bases outside gene matches: 15. CDR1 is MNHEY and CDR2 is SVGEGT in the germline V gene. This CDR3 region has 18 residues. CDR3 sequence: CASIFGGPAGFSYNEQFF. The CDR3 nucleotides read TGTGCCAGCATCTTCGGAGGCCCAGCGGGGTTCTCCTACAATGAGCAGTTCTTC.

The chain employs TRBV20-1 and TRBJ2-3, with 8 bases fitting TRBD1. Germline trimming cut 5 bases from V and 10 bases from J; bases unmatched to any gene: 11. The CDR3 covers 13 residues. Germline CDR1 is DFQATT and CDR2 is SNEGSKA (reference sequence). The CDR3 here is CSAADRASVSQYF. CDR3 DNA: TGCAGTGCTGCGGACAGGGCCTCGGTTTCGCAGTATTTT.

The CDR3 protein is CASSSSGTGEDEQFF. In DNA form, the CDR3 reads TGTGCCAGCAGCTCATCCGGGACGGGTGAGGATGAGCAGTTCTTC. The rearrangement uses TRBV7-9 and TRBJ2-1; D may be TRBD1 or TRBD2 (5 bases each). This CDR3 has 15 amino acids. Deletions cut 4 bases from V and 8 bases from J, with 18 bases between. Looked up from germline, CDR1 is SEHNR and CDR2 is FQNEAQ (reference sequence). Filled out from reference TRBV7-9 and TRBJ2-1, the complete variable domain reads DTGVSQNPRHKITKRGQNVTFRCDPISEHNRLYWYRQTLGQGPEFLTYFQNEAQLEKSRLLSDRFSAERPKGSFSTLEIQRTEQGDSAMYLCASSSSGTGEDEQFFGPGTRLTVL.

Only a few counts were recorded for this clonotype. J is TRBJ2-5 and V is TRBV7-9; D call uncertain. The J call may be incorrect, as the DNA end agrees better with TRBJ2-7. Germline V gene data show CDR1 as SEHNR and CDR2 as FQNEAQ (reference sequence). The CDR3 extends over 13 amino acids. The CDR3: CASSPVNTYEQYF. CDR3 DNA: TGTGCCAGCAGCCCGGTCAACACCTACGAGCAGTACTTC.

This clonotype has at least ten counts. The V and J genes are TRBV6-5 and TRBJ2-1, with 8 bases that match TRBD2. Germline V gives CDR1 MNHEY, CDR2 SVGAGI. The V and J ends lost 6 bases and 4 bases, in that order; junction bases with no gene match: 8. This CDR3 is built from 15 residues. The CDR3 here is CASSLGAGGYNEQFF. The CDR3 region has the DNA TGTGCCAGCAGCCTGGGGGCGGGGGGTTACAATGAGCAGTTCTTC.

The CDR3 is CASSGDRALNYGYTF. CDR3 DNA sequence: TGTGCCAGCAGTGGGGACCGGGCCCTTAACTATGGCTACACCTTC. This sequence joins TRBV28 and TRBJ1-2; D possibly corresponds to TRBD1 (5 bases). This CDR3 contains 15 residues. The germline CDR1 and CDR2 sequences are MDHEN and SYDVKM. The germline V and J ends were trimmed by 5 bases and 1 base, with 14 bases remaining between them.

This clonotype appeared a few times. The chain uses TRBV20-1 and TRBJ1-6; D unclear. Trimming removed 3 bases from V and 5 bases from J, with 8 bases in between. Per germline, CDR1 DFQATT and CDR2 SNEGSKA (reference sequence). This CDR3 is built from 13 residues. The CDR3 region is CSASRPNNSPLHF. The CDR3 region has the DNA TGCAGTGCTAGCCGGCCTAATAATTCACCCCTCCACTTT.

This chain joins TRBV20-1 and TRBJ1-2; D call uncertain. The germline V gene encodes CDR1 DFQATT and CDR2 SNEGSKA (reference sequence). V lost 0 bases and J 0 bases, leaving 8 bases between the germline ends. This CDR3 has 14 residues. In DNA, the CDR3 is TGCAGTGCTAGAGACGGGAATTCTAACTATGGCTACACCTTC. Translated, it gives CSARDGNSNYGYTF.

This chain links TRBV15 with TRBJ2-1; the D gene is possibly TRBD1 (5 bases). V was shortened by 0 bases and J by 9 bases, with 15 bases between the two germline ends. The CDR3 sequence is 15 residues long. Per the germline V gene, CDR1 is LNHNV and CDR2 is YYDKDF (reference sequence). CDR3 in DNA: TGTGCCACCAGCAGAGATTGGGGCAGGGCCGGTGAGCAGTTCTTC. This encodes CATSRDWGRAGEQFF.

The CDR3 DNA reads as TGTGCCAGCAGTCCGGTGGTAGCGGGAGTACGCGGGGACTACGAGCAGTACTTC. It specifies CASSPVVAGVRGDYEQYF. The chain links TRBV12-3 or TRBV12-4 to TRBJ2-7; 9 bases agree with TRBD2. V lost 5 bases, J lost 3 bases, and 17 bases stayed unmatched. The CDR3 is made up of 18 amino acids.

The chain links TRBV21-1 to TRBJ2-5; the table's D call, TRBD1, has no DNA check behind it. TRBV21-1 is described as a pseudogene. The CDR3 consists of 16 residues. DNA of the CDR3: TGTGCCAGCAGCAGATGGACAGGGGTCGGGCAAGAGACCCAGTACTTC. It codes for CASSRWTGVGQETQYF.

This clonotype was observed a handful of times. The chain combines TRBV5-5 with TRBJ2-2; D ambiguous. This CDR3 is built from 15 residues. V shed 0 bases and J shed 2 bases, with 8 bases lying between them. Looked up from germline, CDR1 is SGHKS and CDR2 is YYEKEE (reference sequence). The CDR3 loop is CASSLVGSNTGELFF. CDR3 DNA sequence: TGTGCCAGCAGCTTGGTAGGGTCAAACACCGGGGAGCTGTTTTTT.